The 23 T cell receptor beta chains in this list originate from one sample, sequenced in a study of patients and donors after allogeneic stem cell transplantation. From the RT-PCR reads, TCRdb called clonotypes with MiXCR, one entry per CDR3 protein. The sample carries 70,000 to 85,000 distinct CDR3 sequences, about a quarter recorded once. Sequenced input: blood, either unsorted or a sorted T cell fraction (not recorded which). The receptor source for this set is a human donor who was either an allogeneic HSCT recipient or a stem cell or donor lymphocyte infusion donor (not recorded which). It is not recorded whose cells these are; they may come from a transplant donor.

CDR3 protein: CASSKDLAGVGDEQFF. CDR3 sequence (DNA): TGTGCCAGCAGCAAAGACCTAGCGGGAGTCGGTGATGAGCAGTTCTTC. The chain has TRBV21-1 and TRBJ2-1; TRBD2, as called in the table, went unchecked against the DNA. TRBV21-1 is given as a pseudogene. The CDR3 has 16 residues.

For the CDR3, the DNA is TGTGCCAGCAGCGGGAAGGGTATAAGCAATCAGCCCCAGCATTTT. Translation: CASSGKGISNQPQHF. The chain couples TRBV7-8 to TRBJ1-5; D is undetermined. In germline, CDR1 is SGHVS, CDR2 FQNEAQ. This CDR3 region has 15 residues. The V and J ends lost 5 bases and 1 base respectively, with 12 bases between them.

V is TRBV6-6 and J is TRBJ2-1; 10 bases align to TRBD1. Germline V CDR1 and CDR2: MNHNY, SVGAGI (reference sequence). CDR3 length equals 14 residues. The junction had 4 bases not matched to a gene; V was cut back by 5 bases and J by 6 bases. The CDR3 DNA sequence: TGTGCCAGCAGTCGCGGGGACAGGGGCAATGAGCAGTTCTTC. This codes for CASSRGDRGNEQFF.

The chain links TRBV12-5 to TRBJ1-1; 8 nucleotides agree with TRBD1. The CDR3 is 17 amino acids. V shed 2 bases, J shed 5 bases, and the junction held 13 bases outside the gene matches. Germline values: CDR1 LGHNT, CDR2 FRNRAP. CDR3 in amino acids: CASGLTVWDRRRTEAFF. CDR3 in DNA: TGTGCTAGTGGTTTGACTGTTTGGGACAGGCGTAGGACTGAAGCTTTCTTT.

As DNA, the CDR3 is TGTGCCAGCAGCCCCGCCTTACCCCTAGAGACCCAGTACTTC. It codes for CASSPALPLETQYF. The rearrangement joins TRBV7-9 to TRBJ2-5; D remains unclear. Germline CDR1 reads SEHNR; CDR2 reads FQNEAQ (reference sequence). The CDR3 contains 14 residues. V shed 5 bases and J shed 4 bases, with 14 bases lying between them.

This clonotype was found a few times. The chain is built from TRBV9 and TRBJ1-2; no firm D call. V lost 4 bases to trimming and J lost 1 base, with 17 bases between them. The CDR3 sequence is 16 residues long. The V gene's germline CDR1 is SGDLS and CDR2 YYNGEE. In DNA, the CDR3 is TGTGCCAGCAGCCCCTCCCCTGCAGCCAGTAACTATGGCTACACCTTC. Its protein is CASSPSPAASNYGYTF.

In this sample, this clonotype turned up a few times. Mismatch with germline at one junction end may stem from a read error. This sequence joins TRBV20-1 and TRBJ1-1, with D uncertain. The CDR3 totals 13 residues. The germline V gene encodes CDR1 DFQATT and CDR2 SNEGSKA (reference sequence). As DNA, the CDR3 is TGCAGTGCGAGAGACACAACGAACACTGAAGCTTTCTTT. This gives the protein CSARDTTNTEAFF.

The chain carries TRBV12-3 or TRBV12-4 and TRBJ1-3; D is uncertain. Between the trimmed V and J ends, which lost 7 bases and 0 bases, there was a span of 13 bases. The length of the CDR3 is 15 residues. The DNA for the CDR3 is TGTGCCAGCAAACCCGGGCCGTACTCTGGAAACACCATATATTTT. Translated, it gives CASKPGPYSGNTIYF.

This clonotype was counted only a few times. V gene TRBV7-8 combines with J gene TRBJ2-5; TRBD2 matches 11 bases. The CDR3 length is 16 residues. CDR1 is SGHVS and CDR2 is FQNEAQ in the germline V gene. Unmatched junction bases numbered 6, after V lost 4 bases and J lost 2 bases. The CDR3 is CASSSSGRTSQETQYF. Here the CDR3 DNA reads TGTGCCAGCAGCTCTAGCGGGAGGACCTCGCAAGAGACCCAGTACTTC.

CDR3 DNA sequence: TGCAGCGTTGGCCGGGACAGGGTAAAAGATACGCAGTATTTT. Encoded protein: CSVGRDRVKDTQYF. The chain uses TRBV29-1 and TRBJ2-3; 9 nucleotides match TRBD1. V was pared by 4 bases and J by 5 bases, with 7 bases of the junction left unmatched. The CDR3 spans 14 residues. Germline assignment: CDR1 SQVTM and CDR2 ANQGSEA.

This clonotype was detected only a few times. The chain combines TRBV12-3 or TRBV12-4 with TRBJ2-5; D is unclear. The V end lost 4 bases, the J end lost 4 bases, and 10 bases lay between the germline ends. The CDR3 has 13 amino acids. In nucleotides, the CDR3 is TGTGCCAGCAGTTCCGTTCTACCAGAGACCCAGTACTTC. This encodes CASSSVLPETQYF.

The chain has TRBV7-9 and TRBJ2-1, with 9 bases identical to TRBD2. The germline CDR1 and CDR2 sequences are SEHNR and FQNEAQ (reference sequence). The J segment lost 4 bases and the V segment lost 7 bases, leaving 5 bases of the junction unmatched. The CDR3 runs 14 residues. The CDR3 DNA follows: TGTGCCAGCACCGTAGCGGGAGTATACAATGAGCAGTTCTTC. It codes for CASTVAGVYNEQFF.

This clonotype has a count of ten or more. The chain joins TRBV10-3 to TRBJ1-3; D gene ambiguous. Trimming left V 4 bases short and J 0 bases short, with 13 bases between. The CDR3 consists of 16 residues. Germline loops: CDR1 ENHRY, CDR2 SYGVKD. For the CDR3, the DNA is TGTGCCATCAGTGGTTCCAACACTGGCTCTGGAAACACCATATATTTT. This translates into CAISGSNTGSGNTIYF.

The chain combines TRBV6-5 with TRBJ1-1; D is undetermined. The CDR3 spans 15 residues. Trimming cost V 2 bases and J 0 bases, with 10 bases left between them. Germline V gives CDR1 MNHEY, CDR2 SVGAGI. The CDR3 DNA is TGTGCCAGCAGTTACCTGGCGGCTGTGAACACTGAAGCTTTCTTT. Residues: CASSYLAAVNTEAFF.

This chain links TRBV9 with TRBJ2-1, with unresolved D. The ends were cut back, 4 bases at V and 3 bases at J, with 17 bases in the middle. The CDR3 is 16 amino acids. CDR1 is SGDLS, CDR2 YYNGEE, per germline. The CDR3 DNA reads TGTGCCAGCAGCTCCAGACTCGTATTGATCTACAATGAGCAGTTCTTC. Its translation is CASSSRLVLIYNEQFF.

The chain's CDR3 is CASAWDTEAFF. CDR3 bases: TGTGCCAGTGCTTGGGACACTGAAGCTTTCTTT. The chain recombines TRBV19 with TRBJ1-1; D remains unclear. CDR3 length: 11 amino acids. V shed 8 bases and J shed 3 bases, with 7 bases lying between them. From germline, CDR1 is LNHDA and CDR2 SQIVND (reference sequence).

The table lists this clonotype with a few counts. V is TRBV14 and J is TRBJ1-2; D ambiguous. Trimming removed 0 bases from V and 8 bases from J, with 22 bases in between. This CDR3 has 17 amino acids. Germline V gives CDR1 SGHDN, CDR2 FVKESK. DNA for the CDR3: TGTGCCAGCAGCCAAGAGCCCCGGAAAGATCCCCACAAAGGCTACACCTTC. This sequence encodes CASSQEPRKDPHKGYTF.

This chain uses TRBV7-8 with TRBJ2-3; 7 positions agree with TRBD2. The CDR3 is made up of 11 amino acids. CDR1 is SGHVS, CDR2 FQNEAQ, per germline. V was clipped by 4 bases and J by 8 bases; unmatched bases: 0. In DNA, the CDR3 is TGTGCCAGCAGCTGGGGGGGTACGCAGTATTTT. Translating gives CASSWGGTQYF.

The chain couples TRBV4-1 to TRBJ2-1, with TRBD2 matching over 9 bases. J lost 10 bases, V lost 1 base, and 11 bases had no gene match. The CDR3 contains 16 residues. Germline-derived CDR1 and CDR2 are MGHRA and YSYEKL. The CDR3 DNA sequence: TGCGCCAGCAGCCAAGGGGTAGGCCTAGCGGGGACAGAGCAGTTCTTC. Its protein is CASSQGVGLAGTEQFF.

This clonotype was seen more than once but under ten times. This chain joins TRBV2 and TRBJ2-7, with D perhaps assigned TRBD1 or TRBD2 (5 bases each). The V end lost 2 bases, the J end lost 5 bases, and 25 bases lay between the germline ends. The CDR3 has 18 residues. In germline, CDR1 is SNHLY, CDR2 FYNNEI. As DNA, the CDR3 is TGTGCCAGCAGTGAAACCGGAGTTTCAGGGAGCTGGAGCAACGAGCAGTACTTC. Its protein product is CASSETGVSGSWSNEQYF.

This clonotype has more than one count but fewer than ten. V and J are TRBV4-2 and TRBJ1-1; a weak D match, TRBD1 (5 bases). The CDR3 contains 15 residues. CDR1 LGHNA and CDR2 YNFKEQ come from the germline V gene. V dropped 5 bases and J dropped 1 base, with 14 bases sitting between them. The CDR3 loop reads CASSKLGARNTEAFF. Written as DNA, the CDR3 is TGTGCCAGCAGCAAGTTAGGGGCGCGGAACACTGAAGCTTTCTTT.

V and J are TRBV20-1 and TRBJ2-3; 7 nucleotides line up with TRBD1. Trimming at V came to 6 bases and at J to 6 bases, leaving 9 bases not matched to a gene. Germline CDR1 DFQATT, CDR2 SNEGSKA (reference sequence). The CDR3 sequence is 13 residues long. The CDR3 coding sequence is TGCAGTGCCACAGACAGGGTAGGGGATACGCAGTATTTT. Protein product: CSATDRVGDTQYF.

The V call is TRBV27, the J call TRBJ2-7, with 8 positions matching TRBD1. The CDR3 spans 15 residues. After removal of 2 bases from V and 2 bases from J, the junction contained 5 bases not matched to a gene. Germline CDR1 reads MNHEY; CDR2 reads SMNVEV (reference sequence). This CDR3 is CASSLGDRIPYEQYF. The CDR3 DNA reads as TGTGCCAGCAGTTTAGGGGACAGGATTCCCTACGAGCAGTACTTC.